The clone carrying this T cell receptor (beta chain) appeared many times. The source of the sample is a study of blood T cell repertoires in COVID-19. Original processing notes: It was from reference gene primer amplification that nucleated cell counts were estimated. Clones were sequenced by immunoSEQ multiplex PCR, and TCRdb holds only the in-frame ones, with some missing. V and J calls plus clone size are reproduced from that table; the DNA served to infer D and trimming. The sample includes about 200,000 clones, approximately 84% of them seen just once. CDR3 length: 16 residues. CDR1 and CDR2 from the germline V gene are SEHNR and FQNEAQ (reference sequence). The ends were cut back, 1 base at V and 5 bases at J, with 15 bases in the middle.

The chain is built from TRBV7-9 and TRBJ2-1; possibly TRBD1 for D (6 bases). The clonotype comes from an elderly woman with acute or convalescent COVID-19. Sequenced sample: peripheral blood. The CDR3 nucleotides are TGTGCCAGCAGCTTAGGGTGGAGGACAGAAGACAATGAGCAGTTCTTC. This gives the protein CASSLGWRTEDNEQFF.